Included here is one TCR beta chain sequence, with context. This specimen comes from a study of blood T cell repertoires in COVID-19. Germline V gene data show CDR1 as LNHDA and CDR2 as SQIVND (reference sequence). The CDR3 sequence is 13 residues long. The V gene lost 5 bases and the J gene lost 3 bases, with 10 bases spanning the gap. Original processing notes: Reference gene primer amplification gave estimated nucleated cell counts. Data came from immunoSEQ multiplex PCR; TCRdb stores just in-frame clones and leaves some out. D and trimming were read from the DNA, whereas the V and J calls and clone size are those reported in that table. This table holds 90,000 or so clones, 86% found once.

The chain couples TRBV19 to TRBJ1-1; D is uncertain. Source material: peripheral blood. This sequence was found in a man aged 60-69 years with acute or convalescent COVID-19. DNA for the CDR3: TGTGCCAGTAGTCCGCGGGGATACACTGAAGCTTTCTTT. Residues: CASSPRGYTEAFF.